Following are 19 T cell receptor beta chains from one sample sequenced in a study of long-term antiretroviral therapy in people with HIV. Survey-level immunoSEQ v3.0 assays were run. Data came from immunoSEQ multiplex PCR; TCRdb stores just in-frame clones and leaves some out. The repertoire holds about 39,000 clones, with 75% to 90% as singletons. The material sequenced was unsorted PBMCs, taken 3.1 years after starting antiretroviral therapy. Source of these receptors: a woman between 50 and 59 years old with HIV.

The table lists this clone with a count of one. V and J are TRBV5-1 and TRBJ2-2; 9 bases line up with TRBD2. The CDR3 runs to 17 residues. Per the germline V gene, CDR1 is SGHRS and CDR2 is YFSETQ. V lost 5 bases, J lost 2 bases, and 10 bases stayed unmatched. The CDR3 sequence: CASSSQLAGQNTGELFF. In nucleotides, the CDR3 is TGCGCCAGCAGTTCGCAGCTAGCGGGGCAAAACACCGGGGAGCTGTTTTTT.

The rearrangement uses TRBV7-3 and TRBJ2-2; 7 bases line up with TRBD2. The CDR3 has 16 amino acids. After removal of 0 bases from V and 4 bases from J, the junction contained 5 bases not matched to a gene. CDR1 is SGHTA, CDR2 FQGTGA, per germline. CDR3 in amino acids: CASSLTTSRGTGELFF. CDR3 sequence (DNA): TGTGCCAGCAGCTTAACGACTAGCCGTGGCACCGGGGAGCTGTTTTTT.

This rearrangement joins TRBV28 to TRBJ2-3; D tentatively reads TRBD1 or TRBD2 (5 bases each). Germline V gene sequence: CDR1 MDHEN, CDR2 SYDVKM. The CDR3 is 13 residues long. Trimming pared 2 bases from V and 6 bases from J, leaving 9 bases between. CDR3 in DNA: TGTGCCAGCAGTTTAAGAGGGGCCGATACGCAGTATTTT. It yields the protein CASSLRGADTQYF.

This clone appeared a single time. The CDR3 nucleotides read TGTGCCAGCAGTTCCGGGACTAGGATTACAGAGACCCAGTACTTC. Its translation: CASSSGTRITETQYF. This chain joins TRBV2 and TRBJ2-5; 8 positions agree with TRBD2. Germline CDR1 and CDR2: SNHLY and FYNNEI. The CDR3 contains 15 residues. The V gene end was trimmed by 5 bases and the J gene end by 4 bases; junction bases not matched to a gene: 9. Full variable domain (outside the CDR3, taken from reference TRBV2 and TRBJ2-5): EPEVTQTPSHQVTQMGQEVILRCVPISNHLYFYWYRQILGQKVEFLVSFYNNEISEKSEIFDDQFSVERPDGSNFTLKIRSTKLEDSAMYFCASSSGTRITETQYFGPGTRLLVL.

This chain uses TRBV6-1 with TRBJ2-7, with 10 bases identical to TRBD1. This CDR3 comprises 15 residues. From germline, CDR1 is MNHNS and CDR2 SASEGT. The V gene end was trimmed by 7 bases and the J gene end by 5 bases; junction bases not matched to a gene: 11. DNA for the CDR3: TGTGCCAGCACCAGTGCGGGACAGGGGACTAACGAGCAGTACTTC. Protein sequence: CASTSAGQGTNEQYF.

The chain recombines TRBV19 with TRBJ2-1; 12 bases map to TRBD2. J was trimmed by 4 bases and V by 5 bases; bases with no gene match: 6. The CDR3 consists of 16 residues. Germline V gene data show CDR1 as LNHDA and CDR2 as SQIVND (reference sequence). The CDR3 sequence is CASSLTGTSGYNEQFF. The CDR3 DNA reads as TGTGCCAGTAGTTTAACCGGGACTAGCGGGTACAATGAGCAGTTCTTC.

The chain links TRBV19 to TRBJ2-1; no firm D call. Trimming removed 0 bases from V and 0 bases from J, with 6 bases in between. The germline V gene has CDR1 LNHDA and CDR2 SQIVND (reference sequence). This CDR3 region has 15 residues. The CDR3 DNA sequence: TGTGCCAGTAGTATAGAGGCTAGCTCCTACAATGAGCAGTTCTTC. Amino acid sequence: CASSIEASSYNEQFF.

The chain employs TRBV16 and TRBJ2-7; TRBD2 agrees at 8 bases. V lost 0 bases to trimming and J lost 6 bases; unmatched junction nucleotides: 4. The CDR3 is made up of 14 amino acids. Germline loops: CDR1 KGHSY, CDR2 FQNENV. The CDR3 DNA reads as TGTGCCAGCAGCCAATCATTCGCGGGAGGCGAGCAGTACTTC. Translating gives CASSQSFAGGEQYF.

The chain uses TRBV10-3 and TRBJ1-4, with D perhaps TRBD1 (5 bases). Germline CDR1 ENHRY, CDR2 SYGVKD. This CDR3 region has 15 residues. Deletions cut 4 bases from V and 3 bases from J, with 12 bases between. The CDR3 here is CAISGRGRPNEKLFF. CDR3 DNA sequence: TGTGCCATCAGTGGAAGGGGCCGCCCTAATGAAAAACTGTTTTTT.

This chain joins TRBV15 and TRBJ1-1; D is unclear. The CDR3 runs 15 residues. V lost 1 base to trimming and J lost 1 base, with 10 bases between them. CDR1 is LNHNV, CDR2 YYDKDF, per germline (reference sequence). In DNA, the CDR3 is TGTGCCACCAGCAGAGTTGGAGGGTCGAACACTGAAGCTTTCTTT. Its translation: CATSRVGGSNTEAFF.

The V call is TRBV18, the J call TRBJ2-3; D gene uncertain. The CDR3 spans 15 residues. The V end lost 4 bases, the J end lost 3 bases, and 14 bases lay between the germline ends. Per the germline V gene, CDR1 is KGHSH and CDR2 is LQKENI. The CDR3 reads CASSQGRPRTDTQYF. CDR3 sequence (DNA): TGTGCCAGCTCACAAGGACGCCCGAGGACAGATACGCAGTATTTT.

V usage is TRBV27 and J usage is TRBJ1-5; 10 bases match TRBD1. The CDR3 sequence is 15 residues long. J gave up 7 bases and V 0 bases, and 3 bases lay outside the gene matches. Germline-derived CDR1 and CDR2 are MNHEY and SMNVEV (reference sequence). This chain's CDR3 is CASSLSGQGYQPQHF. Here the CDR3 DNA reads TGTGCCAGCAGTTTATCGGGACAGGGGTACCAGCCCCAGCATTTT.

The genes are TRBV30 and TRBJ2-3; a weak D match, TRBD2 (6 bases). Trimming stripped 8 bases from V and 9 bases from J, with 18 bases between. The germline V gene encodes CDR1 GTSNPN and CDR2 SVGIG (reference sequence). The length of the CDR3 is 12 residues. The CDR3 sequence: CAHPSSDGTQYF. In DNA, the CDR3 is TGTGCCCACCCTTCTAGCGACGGAACGCAGTATTTT.

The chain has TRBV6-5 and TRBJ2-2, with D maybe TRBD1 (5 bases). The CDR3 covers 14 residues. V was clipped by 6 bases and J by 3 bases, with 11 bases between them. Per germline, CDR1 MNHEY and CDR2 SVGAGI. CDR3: CASSPDSYTGELFF. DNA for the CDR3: TGTGCCAGCAGCCCCGACAGTTACACCGGGGAGCTGTTTTTT.

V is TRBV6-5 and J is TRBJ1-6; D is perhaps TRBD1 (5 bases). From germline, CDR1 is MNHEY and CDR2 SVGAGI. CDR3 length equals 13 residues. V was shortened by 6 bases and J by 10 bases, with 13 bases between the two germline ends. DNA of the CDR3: TGTGCCAGCAGAAGACAGCGGGACTCACCCCTCCACTTT. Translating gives CASRRQRDSPLHF.

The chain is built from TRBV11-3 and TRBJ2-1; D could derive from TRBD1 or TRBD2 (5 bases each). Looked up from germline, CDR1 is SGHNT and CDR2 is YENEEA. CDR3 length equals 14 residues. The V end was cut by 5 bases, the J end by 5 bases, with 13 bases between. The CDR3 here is CASSLGRGNNEQFF. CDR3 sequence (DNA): TGTGCCAGCAGCCTGGGACGGGGAAACAATGAGCAGTTCTTC.

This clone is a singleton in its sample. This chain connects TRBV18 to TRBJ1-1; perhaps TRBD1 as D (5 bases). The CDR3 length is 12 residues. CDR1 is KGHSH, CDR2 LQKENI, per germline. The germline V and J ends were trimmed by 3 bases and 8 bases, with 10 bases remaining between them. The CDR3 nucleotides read TGTGCCAGCTCACCGGGGGTGCCAGAAGCTTTCTTT. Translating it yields CASSPGVPEAFF.

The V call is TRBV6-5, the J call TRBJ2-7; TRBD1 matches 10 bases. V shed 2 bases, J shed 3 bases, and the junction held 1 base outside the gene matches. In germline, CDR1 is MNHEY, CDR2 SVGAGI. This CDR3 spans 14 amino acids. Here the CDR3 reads CASSYRDRGYEQYF. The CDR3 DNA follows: TGTGCCAGCAGTTACCGGGACAGGGGCTACGAGCAGTACTTC.

In nucleotides, the CDR3 is TGTGCTAGTGGTCCCGGGACAGGAAATGACGAGCAGTACTTC. Its protein is CASGPGTGNDEQYF. V and J are TRBV12-5 and TRBJ2-7; 8 nucleotides line up with TRBD1. The CDR3 contains 14 residues. After removal of 5 bases from V and 5 bases from J, the junction contained 8 bases not matched to a gene. Per the germline V gene, CDR1 is LGHNT and CDR2 is FRNRAP.